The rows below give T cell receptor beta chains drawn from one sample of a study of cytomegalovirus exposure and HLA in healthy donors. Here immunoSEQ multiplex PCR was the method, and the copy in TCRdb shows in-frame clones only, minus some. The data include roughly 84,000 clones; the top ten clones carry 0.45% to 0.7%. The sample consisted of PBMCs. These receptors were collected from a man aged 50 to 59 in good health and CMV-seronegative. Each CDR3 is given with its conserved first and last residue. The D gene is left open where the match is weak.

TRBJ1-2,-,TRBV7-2,TGTGCCAGCAGCCCCCTAGGCGGCTACACCTTC,CASSPLGGYTF
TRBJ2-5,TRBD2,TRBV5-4,TGTGCCAGCAGCCCCCCCCCTAACACGGGAGGAGAGACCCAGTACTTC,CASSPPPNTGGETQYF
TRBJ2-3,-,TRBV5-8,TGTGCCAGCAGCTTTGATCGGAGAGATACGCAGTATTTT,CASSFDRRDTQYF
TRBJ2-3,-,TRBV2,TGTGCCAGCAAGGGGGGCACAGATACGCAGTATTTT,CASKGGTDTQYF
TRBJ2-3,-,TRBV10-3,TGTGCCATCAGTGAGCTCAGCGGGTTCACAGATACGCAGTATTTT,CAISELSGFTDTQYF
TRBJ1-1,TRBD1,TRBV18,TGTGCCAGCCATGGACAGGATGGGAACACTGAAGCTTTCTTT,CASHGQDGNTEAFF
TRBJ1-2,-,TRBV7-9,TGTGCCAGCAGCAGGGAGCACTATGGCTACACCTTC,CASSREHYGYTF
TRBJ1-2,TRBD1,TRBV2,TGTGCCAGCAGTGGTCGACAGGGCGGAGGCTACACCTTC,CASSGRQGGGYTF
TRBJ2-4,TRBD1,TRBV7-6,TGTGCCAGCAGCCCCAGGGGGACAGGGGGCTCGTGGGTCAAAAACATTCAGTACTTC,CASSPRGTGGSWVKNIQYF
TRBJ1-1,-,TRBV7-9,TGTGCCAGCGTCAGGTCGAACACTGAAGCTTTCTTT,CASVRSNTEAFF
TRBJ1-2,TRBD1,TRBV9,TGTGCCAGCAGCCCAGACAGGGTCTCTGTCTACACCTTC,CASSPDRVSVYTF
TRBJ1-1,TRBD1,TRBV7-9,TGTGCCAGCAGCATTCTCGGGACAGGGTTTGAAGCTTTCTTT,CASSILGTGFEAFF
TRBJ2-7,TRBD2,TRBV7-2,TGTGCCAGCAGCTTAACCCTAGCGGGGTCCCTCTCCTACGAGCAGTACTTC,CASSLTLAGSLSYEQYF
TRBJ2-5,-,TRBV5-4,TGTGCCAGCAGCTTCGGACTGGGGGGAGAGACCCAGTACTTC,CASSFGLGGETQYF
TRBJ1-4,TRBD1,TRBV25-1,TGTGCCAGCAGTGATCGACAGGGGAGTGTTGAAAAACTGTTTTTT,CASSDRQGSVEKLFF
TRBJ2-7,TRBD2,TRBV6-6,TGTGCCAGCAGTTACTCGACGCGGGGGGCCTCCTACGAGCAGTACTTC,CASSYSTRGASYEQYF
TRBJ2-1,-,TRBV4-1,TGCGCCAGCAGCCAAGTTCAGGGGCCGTACAATGAGCAGTTCTTC,CASSQVQGPYNEQFF
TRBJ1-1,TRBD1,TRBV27,TGTGCCAGCAGCTTAAACAGGGGGGGCACTGAAGCTTTCTTT,CASSLNRGGTEAFF
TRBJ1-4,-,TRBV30,TGTGCCTGGAGTGTTGGGCATGAAAAACTGTTTTTT,CAWSVGHEKLFF
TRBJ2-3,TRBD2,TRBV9,TGTGCCAGCAGCGTAGAAGACCTAGCGGGATATACGCAGTATTTT,CASSVEDLAGYTQYF
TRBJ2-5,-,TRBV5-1,TGCGCCAGCAGCTTGGACAACCAAGAGACCCAGTACTTC,CASSLDNQETQYF
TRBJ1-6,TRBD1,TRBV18,TGTGCCAGCTCACCTACAGGGGGTGAATCACCCCTCCACTTT,CASSPTGGESPLHF
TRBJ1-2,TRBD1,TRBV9,TGTGCCAGCAGCCTAGGGGGCGCTTTCTATGGCTACACCTTC,CASSLGGAFYGYTF
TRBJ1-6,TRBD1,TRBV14,TGTGCCAGCAGCCAACGTCTGGGACAGAATAATTCACCCCTCCACTTT,CASSQRLGQNNSPLHF
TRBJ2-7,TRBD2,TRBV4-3,TGCGCCAGCAGCCAAGGTCTAGCGGGGAACTACGAGCAGTACTTC,CASSQGLAGNYEQYF
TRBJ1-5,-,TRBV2,TGTGCCAGCAGTGGATCCGGCAGGGGAAGCAATCAGCCCCAGCATTTT,CASSGSGRGSNQPQHF
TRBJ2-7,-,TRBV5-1,TGCGCCAGCAGCTTGGGTGTCAGGGCATCCTACGAGCAGTACTTC,CASSLGVRASYEQYF
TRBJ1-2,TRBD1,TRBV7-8,TGTGCCAGCAGCTTAGGATTTACACAGGGGGGCTACACCTTC,CASSLGFTQGGYTF
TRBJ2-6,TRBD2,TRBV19,TGTGCCAGTACTAGTGCGGGGGTTACCTCTGGGGCCAACGTCCTGACTTTC,CASTSAGVTSGANVLTF
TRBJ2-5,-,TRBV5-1,TGCGCCAGCAGCCCCGGACAGTACCAAGAGACCCAGTACTTC,CASSPGQYQETQYF
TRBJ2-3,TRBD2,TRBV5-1,TGCGCCAGCAGCTTTGGAGGGACTAGCGGATACACAGATACGCAGTATTTT,CASSFGGTSGYTDTQYF
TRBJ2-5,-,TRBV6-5,TGTGCCAGCAGTTCCCACGGGTCTGAGACCCAGTACTTC,CASSSHGSETQYF
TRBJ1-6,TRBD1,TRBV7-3,TGTGCCAGCAGCTCAGCAGGGGGGCGTAATTCACCCCTCCACTTT,CASSSAGGRNSPLHF
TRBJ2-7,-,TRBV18,TGTGCCAGCTCACCACCGGCGGGCGGATTCGACGAGCAGTACTTC,CASSPPAGGFDEQYF
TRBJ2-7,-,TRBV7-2,TGTGCCAGCAGGGCGGCATCCTCCTACGAGCAGTACTTC,CASRAASSYEQYF
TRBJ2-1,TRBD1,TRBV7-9,TGTGCCAGCCACCCCCCCGGACAGGGTAACAATGAGCAGTTCTTC,CASHPPGQGNNEQFF
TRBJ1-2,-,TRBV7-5,TGTGCCACCAGAGGGAGGGACTATGGCTACACCTTC,CATRGRDYGYTF
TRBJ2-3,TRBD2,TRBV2,TGTGCCAGCAGTGAATTATCGGGGGGGCGGGATACGCAGTATTTT,CASSELSGGRDTQYF
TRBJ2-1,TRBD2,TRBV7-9,TGTGCCAGCAGCTTCCCTGAGCGGGGCTACAATGAGCAGTTCTTC,CASSFPERGYNEQFF
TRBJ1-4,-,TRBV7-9,TGTGCCAGCAGCTTAGGAACAGCCCCAACTAATGAAAAACTGTTTTTT,CASSLGTAPTNEKLFF
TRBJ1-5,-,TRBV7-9,TGTGCCAGCAGCTGGGACACAGGGCCGAGCAATCAGCCCCAGCATTTT,CASSWDTGPSNQPQHF
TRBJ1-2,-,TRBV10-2,TGCGCCAGCAGTGACGATCCGGGTCGGTATGGCTACACCTTC,CASSDDPGRYGYTF
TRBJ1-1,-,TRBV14,TGTGCCAGCAGCCAAGTCCGGGCCATGGAGGACTTT,CASSQVRAMEDF
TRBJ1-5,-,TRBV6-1,TGTGCCTCCCACGGGGTGAGGAGCAATCAGCCCCAGCATTTT,CASHGVRSNQPQHF